These 21 T cell receptor beta chains came from one sample sequenced in a study of T cells after yellow fever vaccination. TCRdb fed the 5' RACE reads into MiXCR, producing one record per CDR3 protein. The profile shows 150,000 to 200,000 distinct CDR3 sequences, 9.3% of them singletons. The sample consisted of CD8+ T cells sorted from PBMCs, taken 45 days after the yellow fever booster vaccination. The origin of the receptors is a man aged 18 to 29 who received the YFV17D yellow fever vaccine.

The rearrangement joins TRBV9 to TRBJ2-3, with D hard to call. V gave up 3 bases and J gave up 9 bases, with 11 bases separating them. This CDR3 is built from 12 residues. The germline V gene encodes CDR1 SGDLS and CDR2 YYNGEE. DNA of the CDR3: TGTGCCAGCAGCGCGGACCAGCGAACGCAGTATTTT. Protein sequence: CASSADQRTQYF.

In this sample, this clonotype turned up a few times. V gene TRBV6-5 combines with J gene TRBJ1-1, with D possibly matching TRBD1 (5 bases). The CDR3 spans 12 residues. Trimming took 6 bases from V and 4 from J, leaving 9 bases between them. Germline V gives CDR1 MNHEY, CDR2 SVGAGI. CDR3 sequence reads: CASRGVVTEAFF. CDR3 DNA: TGTGCCAGCAGAGGGGTGGTCACTGAAGCTTTCTTT.

This clonotype was seen repeatedly, ten times or more. V usage is TRBV7-9 and J usage is TRBJ2-5; the D gene is possibly TRBD1 (6 bases). The CDR3 covers 16 residues. Trimming pared 6 bases from V and 1 base from J, leaving 18 bases between. Germline assignment: CDR1 SEHNR and CDR2 FQNEAQ (reference sequence). The CDR3 nucleotides are TGTGCCAGCAGTCCCACCCGTGGACAGTTCCAAGAGACCCAGTACTTC. Amino acid sequence: CASSPTRGQFQETQYF.

The table lists this clonotype with a few counts. The rearrangement joins TRBV6-6 to TRBJ2-5, with a tentative D call TRBD2 (6 bases). V dropped 7 bases and J dropped 2 bases, with 20 bases sitting between them. The germline V gene encodes CDR1 MNHNY and CDR2 SVGAGI (reference sequence). The CDR3 loop spans 16 amino acids. CDR3 sequence: CASTQPDGGRQETQYF. The CDR3 DNA reads TGTGCCAGCACCCAACCGGATGGGGGGAGACAAGAGACCCAGTACTTC.

This clonotype has only a few counts. The chain links TRBV4-3 to TRBJ1-2, with D hard to call. The CDR3 covers 15 residues. Germline-derived CDR1 and CDR2 are LGHNA and YSLEER. V shed 2 bases and J shed 0 bases, with 10 bases lying between them. CDR3 amino acids: CASSQRYSTNYGYTF. DNA of the CDR3: TGCGCCAGCAGCCAACGGTACAGTACTAACTATGGCTACACCTTC.

Only a few counts were recorded for this clonotype. V is TRBV6-5 and J is TRBJ1-5; unclear D gene. Germline CDR1 is MNHEY and CDR2 is SVGAGI. Trimming cost V 0 bases and J 6 bases, with 6 bases left between them. The CDR3 extends over 13 amino acids. CDR3 protein: CASSYSVLQPQHF. In nucleotides, the CDR3 is TGTGCCAGCAGTTACTCGGTACTTCAGCCCCAGCATTTT.

Comment on this clonotype: The junction differs from germline at one of its ends, possibly a read error. This sequence joins TRBV4-1 and TRBJ1-4; D gene uncertain. The CDR3 runs 20 residues. Looked up from germline, CDR1 is MGHRA and CDR2 is YSYEKL. The chain's CDR3 is CASSKEVRRYRSATNEKLFF. CDR3 in DNA: TGCGCCAGCAGCAAAGAAGTTCGACGCTATCGGTCCGCAACTAATGAAAAACTGTTTTTT.

J is TRBJ2-1 and V is TRBV4-3, with a possible D match to TRBD2 (7 bases). This CDR3 has 17 residues. Germline CDR1 and CDR2: LGHNA and YSLEER. Trimming pared 0 bases from V and 9 bases from J, leaving 21 bases between. The CDR3 spells CASSQEGWGGGVFEQFF. DNA of the CDR3: TGCGCCAGCAGCCAAGAAGGTTGGGGCGGGGGCGTTTTTGAGCAGTTCTTC.

There are a few counts of this clonotype. The CDR3 sequence is CASSQLLGQSISGELFF. For the CDR3, the DNA is TGCGCCAGCAGCCAACTATTGGGACAGTCAATATCCGGGGAGCTGTTTTTT. The chain carries TRBV4-3 and TRBJ2-2, with 7 nucleotides matching TRBD1. The CDR3 runs 17 residues. The germline gives CDR1 LGHNA, CDR2 YSLEER. Trimming cost V 2 bases and J 6 bases; bases outside gene matches: 12.

This clonotype has more than one count but fewer than ten. The chain combines TRBV4-3 with TRBJ1-5, with D unresolved. The CDR3 extends over 13 amino acids. Germline CDR1 and CDR2: LGHNA and YSLEER. The V gene lost 0 bases and the J gene lost 7 bases, with 7 bases spanning the gap. The DNA of the CDR3 is TGCGCCAGCAGCCAAGAGCCGTTACAGCCCCAGCATTTT. It translates to CASSQEPLQPQHF.

This chain uses TRBV12-3 or TRBV12-4 with TRBJ2-1; 7 bases are a match to TRBD1. CDR3 length: 12 residues. V lost 7 bases, J lost 9 bases, and 6 bases stayed unmatched. The CDR3: CASKQGDIEQFF. DNA of the CDR3: TGTGCCAGCAAGCAGGGGGATATTGAGCAGTTCTTC.

This clonotype was counted only a few times. The chain employs TRBV24-1 and TRBJ2-2; D remains ambiguous. Germline V gives CDR1 KGHDR, CDR2 SFDVKD. The CDR3 is 13 residues long. The V end was cut by 8 bases, the J end by 3 bases, with 9 bases between. This CDR3 reads CATKAPDTGELFF. CDR3 coding DNA: TGTGCCACCAAGGCCCCGGACACCGGGGAGCTGTTTTTT.

The chain's CDR3 is CASSPTGFTEAFF. The CDR3 DNA sequence: TGTGCCAGCAGCCCTACGGGTTTCACTGAAGCTTTCTTT. V gene TRBV16 combines with J gene TRBJ1-1; D not resolved. V gave up 4 bases and J gave up 4 bases, with 10 bases separating them. Germline CDR1 KGHSY, CDR2 FQNENV. This CDR3 has 13 residues. The whole variable domain, remainder taken from reference TRBV16 and TRBJ1-1, is GEEVAQTPKHLVRGEGQKAKLYCAPIKGHSYVFWYQQVLKNEFKFLISFQNENVFDETGMPKERFSAKCLPNSPCSLEIQATKLEDSAVYFCASSPTGFTEAFFGQGTRLTVV.

This clonotype has just a few counts. V usage is TRBV27 and J usage is TRBJ1-1; no reliable D call. V gave up 3 bases and J gave up 0 bases, with 8 bases separating them. The germline V gene encodes CDR1 MNHEY and CDR2 SMNVEV (reference sequence). CDR3 length equals 14 residues. CDR3 coding DNA: TGTGCCAGCAGTTTTCGGCCCCTGAACACTGAAGCTTTCTTT. Encoded protein: CASSFRPLNTEAFF.

The gene calls are TRBV12-3 or TRBV12-4 and TRBJ1-2; weak D call: TRBD1 (5 bases). The CDR3 extends over 13 amino acids. The V end was cut by 7 bases, the J end by 6 bases, with 15 bases between. DNA of the CDR3: TGTGCCAGCACCCTTTCCGGGGGGGATGGCTACACCTTC. Amino acids: CASTLSGGDGYTF.

The table lists this clonotype with a few counts. This chain uses TRBV19 with TRBJ2-1; possible D gene TRBD2, 5 bases. Trimming removed 3 bases at V and 8 bases at J, with 5 bases between. Germline assignment: CDR1 LNHDA and CDR2 SQIVND (reference sequence). The CDR3 is made up of 11 amino acids. The CDR3 region is CASSIGDEQFF. The CDR3 nucleotides are TGTGCCAGTAGTATCGGGGATGAGCAGTTCTTC.

This clonotype showed up just a few times. The chain combines TRBV19 with TRBJ2-1; TRBD2 agrees at 10 bases. The CDR3 is made up of 15 amino acids. Germline assignment: CDR1 LNHDA and CDR2 SQIVND (reference sequence). Here the CDR3 DNA reads TGTGCGAGTTCTAGGACTAGCGGAGAGTACAATGAGCAGTTCTTC. Its translation: CASSRTSGEYNEQFF.

This sequence joins TRBV14 and TRBJ1-4; D gene unclear. V dropped 0 bases and J dropped 0 bases, with 5 bases sitting between them. CDR1 SGHDN and CDR2 FVKESK come from the germline V gene. The CDR3 is made up of 15 amino acids. CDR3 coding DNA: TGTGCCAGCAGCCAAGAAGGTGCAACTAATGAAAAACTGTTTTTT. Translation gives CASSQEGATNEKLFF.

J is TRBJ1-2 and V is TRBV6-5; the match to TRBD1 covers 7 bases. The CDR3 loop spans 15 amino acids. In germline, CDR1 is MNHEY, CDR2 SVGAGI. The V segment lost 0 bases and the J segment 5 bases; nucleotides outside the gene matches: 6. This CDR3 reads CASSYSRGQLYGYTF. The DNA for the CDR3 is TGTGCCAGCAGTTACTCGAGGGGGCAGCTATATGGCTACACCTTC.

This clonotype has ten or more counts. The chain is built from TRBV29-1 and TRBJ2-3; possible D gene TRBD2, 6 bases. The ends were cut back, 1 base at V and 6 bases at J, with 17 bases in the middle. The CDR3 is 15 amino acids. CDR1 is SQVTM, CDR2 ANQGSEA, per germline. This CDR3 reads CSVEAGEEFGDTQYF. DNA of the CDR3: TGCAGCGTTGAAGCCGGGGAGGAATTTGGGGATACGCAGTATTTT.

The chain uses TRBV4-1 and TRBJ2-3; D not resolved. V dropped 1 base and J dropped 2 bases, with 10 bases sitting between them. Germline assignment: CDR1 MGHRA and CDR2 YSYEKL. CDR3 length equals 15 residues. The CDR3 sequence is CASSQAGRPTDTQYF. The CDR3 region has the DNA TGCGCCAGCAGCCAAGCGGGCCGGCCCACAGATACGCAGTATTTT.